This TCR beta chain comes out of a study of blood T cell repertoires in COVID-19. Overall study: Italy, Spain and the United States were the sources of the convalescent and acute COVID-19 samples. The analysed material was cDNA or gDNA that came from T cells, B-cell-depleted T cells, or PBMCs.

The CDR3 consists of 13 residues. CDR1 is SGHDT and CDR2 is YYEEEE in the germline V gene. The V and J ends lost 3 bases and 6 bases respectively, with 13 bases between them. In the study's own analysis: Amplified reference gene primers provided the basis for estimating nucleated cell counts. Profiled with immunoSEQ multiplex PCR; TCRdb holds only in-frame clones, not every one. D and trimming come from the DNA, and the V and J calls and clone size come from that table. The table has about 190,000 clones, under 90% seen once. The material sequenced was peripheral blood. This rearrangement joins TRBV5-6 to TRBJ2-7, with a tentative D call TRBD2 (6 bases). The clonotype comes from a human donor in a cohort sampled during active COVID-19. The CDR3: CASSSGALSEQYF. CDR3 nucleotide sequence: TGTGCCAGCAGCTCGGGAGCCCTGAGCGAGCAGTACTTC.